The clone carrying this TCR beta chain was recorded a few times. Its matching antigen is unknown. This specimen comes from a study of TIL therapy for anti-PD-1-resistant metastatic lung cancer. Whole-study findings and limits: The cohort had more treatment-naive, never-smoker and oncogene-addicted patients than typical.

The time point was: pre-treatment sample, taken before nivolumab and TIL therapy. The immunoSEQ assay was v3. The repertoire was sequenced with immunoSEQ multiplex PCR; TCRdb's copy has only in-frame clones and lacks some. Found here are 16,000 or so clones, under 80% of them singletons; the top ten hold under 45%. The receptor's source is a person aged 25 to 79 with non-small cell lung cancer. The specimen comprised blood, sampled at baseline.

CDR3 DNA: TGTGCCTGGAGGTCCTGGGTGGGTACTGAAGCTTTCTTT. Protein sequence: CAWRSWVGTEAFF. This sequence joins TRBV30 and TRBJ1-1; unclear D gene. The germline V gene has CDR1 GTSNPN and CDR2 SVGIG (reference sequence). Trimming shortened V by 3 bases and J by 5 bases, and 13 bases separated the two germline ends. CDR3 size: 13 residues.